The rows below give T cell receptor beta chains drawn from one sample of a study of identical twins. In TCRdb, the 5' RACE reads were re-called with MiXCR into one record per CDR3 protein. The data contain about 890,000 distinct CDR3 sequences, about 12% of them singletons. The same data also contributed to another study, on yellow fever vaccine responses in identical twins.

What was sequenced was PBMCs. The receptors originated from a woman between 18 and 29 years old in good health. The CDR3 runs from the conserved cysteine through the conserved F or W. The order of the fields is V gene, clone size, J gene, D gene, CDR3 protein, CDR3 DNA. D genes are given only for firm matches. Some rows mark clone size as missing; the rest say once, few, many or name a class of expanded clone.

TRBV29-1	few	TRBJ2-7	TRBD2	CSGRLAEKQYF	TGCAGCGGACGACTAGCGGAGAAGCAGTACTTC
TRBV20-1	few	TRBJ2-2	NA	CSASRDSSFTGELFF	TGCAGTGCTAGTAGGGACTCCTCCTTCACCGGGGAGCTGTTTTTT
TRBV18	NA	TRBJ1-1	NA	CASSPVDRSMNTEAFF	TGTGCCAGCTCACCGGTTGACAGATCCATGAACACTGAAGCTTTCTTT
TRBV19	NA	TRBJ2-1	TRBD2	CASSIVAGAYNEQFF	TGTGCCAGTAGTATAGTAGCGGGGGCCTACAATGAGCAGTTCTTC
TRBV12-3/TRBV12-4	many	TRBJ2-7	NA	CASRAAGTYSYEQYF	TGTGCCAGCAGAGCCGCCGGGACATACTCCTACGAGCAGTACTTC
TRBV4-1	NA	TRBJ2-2	NA	CASSQEGWVRTRSGELFF	TGCGCCAGCAGCCAAGAGGGGTGGGTCAGGACGCGATCCGGGGAGCTGTTTTTT
TRBV5-1	few	TRBJ1-6	NA	CASSLVQRNNSPLHF	TGCGCCAGCAGCTTGGTACAGAGAAATAATTCACCCCTCCACTTT
TRBV29-1	NA	TRBJ2-3	NA	CSVEDPQDRTSTDTQYF	TGCAGCGTTGAAGATCCCCAAGACAGGACTAGCACAGATACGCAGTATTTT
TRBV7-6	few	TRBJ1-4	NA	CASSLSARASTNEKLFF	TGTGCCAGCAGCCTTAGTGCGAGGGCTAGCACTAATGAAAAACTGTTTTTT
TRBV4-1	NA	TRBJ2-3	TRBD2	CASSQEVAGTTDTQYF	TGCGCCAGCAGCCAAGAGGTAGCGGGTACCACAGATACGCAGTATTTT
TRBV28	NA	TRBJ2-4	NA	CASSLGGTKNIQYF	TGTGCCAGCAGTTTGGGCGGGACCAAAAACATTCAGTACTTC
TRBV7-3	few	TRBJ2-1	TRBD2	CASSLEPSGRNEQFF	TGTGCCAGCAGCTTAGAGCCTAGCGGACGGAATGAGCAGTTCTTC
TRBV9	NA	TRBJ2-2	NA	CASSVNTPNTGELFF	TGTGCCAGCAGCGTCAACACCCCGAACACCGGGGAGCTGTTTTTT
TRBV6-2/TRBV6-3	NA	TRBJ2-3	NA	CASSYSQKGADTQYF	TGTGCCAGCAGTTACTCGCAAAAGGGGGCAGATACGCAGTATTTT
TRBV4-1	NA	TRBJ2-5	TRBD2	CASSLSTSGKETQYF	TGCGCCAGCAGCCTCTCCACTAGCGGGAAAGAGACCCAGTACTTC